One and the same sample provided the 21 T cell receptor beta chains below, sequenced in a study of blood T cell repertoires in COVID-19. Libraries were prepared by immunoSEQ multiplex PCR; TCRdb keeps only in-frame clonotypes and omits some of them. In the table there are around 110,000 clones, almost 85% of which are singletons. Sequenced material: peripheral blood. Every receptor here comes from a man aged 70-80 years with active or convalescent COVID-19.

The CDR3 region is CASSLGDRQNTEAFF. The CDR3 DNA follows: TGTGCCAGCAGTTTAGGGGACAGGCAGAACACTGAAGCTTTCTTT. The genes are TRBV28 and TRBJ1-1, with TRBD1 matching 8 bases. V shed 2 bases, J shed 1 base, and the junction held 3 bases outside the gene matches. Germline V gene lookup returns CDR1 MDHEN and CDR2 SYDVKM. The CDR3 runs to 15 residues.

This chain uses TRBV10-1 with TRBJ1-1, with TRBD1 matching 9 bases. V dropped 8 bases and J dropped 1; count of bases not matched to a gene: 8. The germline CDR1 and CDR2 sequences are WNHNN and SYGVQD (reference sequence). The CDR3 length is 15 residues. CDR3 DNA sequence: TGCGCCAGCTCGGACAGGGGAGAGTGGAACACTGAAGCTTTCTTT. Amino acids: CASSDRGEWNTEAFF.

The V and J genes are TRBV5-1 and TRBJ1-4; 7 nucleotides match TRBD1. J lost 5 bases, V lost 4 bases, and 5 bases had no gene match. Germline CDR1 reads SGHRS; CDR2 reads YFSETQ. The CDR3 spans 14 residues. CDR3 nucleotides: TGCGCCAGCAGCACCACGGGACAGAATGAAAAACTGTTTTTT. Protein sequence: CASSTTGQNEKLFF.

V and J are TRBV10-3 and TRBJ1-1; D is undetermined. Germline V lookup: CDR1 ENHRY, CDR2 SYGVKD. The V end was cut by 3 bases, the J end by 4 bases, with 9 bases between. The CDR3 covers 13 residues. The DNA for the CDR3 is TGTGCCATCAGTGACGTCCCGGGCACTGAAGCTTTCTTT. It encodes CAISDVPGTEAFF.

With respect to this clone: Other DNA sequences within the sample encode an identical CDR3. The genes are TRBV7-3 and TRBJ1-1; no firm D call. The V and J ends lost 0 bases and 1 base respectively, with 3 bases between them. Germline CDR1 SGHTA, CDR2 FQGTGA. The length of the CDR3 is 13 residues. In DNA form, the CDR3 reads TGTGCCAGCAGCTTAACTAGGAACACTGAAGCTTTCTTT. This sequence encodes CASSLTRNTEAFF. The full variable domain, completed using reference TRBV7-3 and TRBJ1-1, is GAGVSQTPSNKVTEKGKYVELRCDPISGHTALYWYRQSLGQGPEFLIYFQGTGAADDSGLPNDRFFAVRPEGSVSTLKIQRTERGDSAVYLCASSLTRNTEAFFGQGTRLTVV.

This clone was counted a single time. The J gene is TRBJ1-2, the V gene TRBV9; TRBD1 agrees at 7 bases. This CDR3 region has 15 residues. V shed 0 bases and J 3 bases; nucleotides not matched to a gene: 5. The germline CDR1 and CDR2 sequences are SGDLS and YYNGEE. The CDR3 region is CASSVEEGAHYGYTF. CDR3 in DNA: TGTGCCAGCAGCGTAGAGGAGGGGGCCCACTATGGCTACACCTTC.

The chain carries TRBV28 and TRBJ2-3, with TRBD2 as a possible D gene (5 bases). Trimming shortened V by 4 bases and J by 2 bases, and 13 bases separated the two germline ends. Germline V lookup: CDR1 MDHEN, CDR2 SYDVKM. This CDR3 is built from 15 residues. CDR3 protein: CASSSPAELTDTQYF. The CDR3 bases are TGTGCCAGCAGTTCCCCAGCGGAACTCACAGATACGCAGTATTTT.

The rearrangement links TRBV7-6 to TRBJ2-3; D not resolved. Looked up from germline, CDR1 is SGHVS and CDR2 is FNYEAQ. This CDR3 spans 14 amino acids. V was trimmed by 1 base and J by 7 bases, leaving 12 bases between them. The CDR3 region is CASSLDAAENTQYF. The CDR3 coding sequence is TGTGCCAGCAGCTTAGATGCCGCGGAGAATACGCAGTATTTT.

This clone has a handful of counts. The chain is built from TRBV21-1 and TRBJ2-1; no check of the table's D call, TRBD2, against the DNA was made. TRBV21-1 is tagged as a pseudogene. CDR3 length equals 21 residues. The CDR3 bases are TGTGCCAGCAGCACCCAAAATACCCTGGGGACTAGCGGAAGCTCCTACAATGAGCAGTTCTTC. Amino acid sequence: CASSTQNTLGTSGSSYNEQFF.

The chain carries TRBV7-6 and TRBJ1-2, with 9 nucleotides matching TRBD1. This CDR3 comprises 16 residues. Per germline, CDR1 SGHVS and CDR2 FNYEAQ. The junction had 9 bases not matched to a gene; V was cut back by 4 bases and J by 3 bases. CDR3 region: CASSSLTTGGDYGYTF. In DNA, the CDR3 is TGTGCCAGCAGCTCGCTGACGACAGGGGGAGACTATGGCTACACCTTC.

This chain links TRBV9 with TRBJ1-1, with TRBD1 identical over 7 bases. The CDR3 has 15 amino acids. With 2 bases clipped from V and 2 bases from J, the junction kept 6 bases outside the gene matches. The germline V gene has CDR1 SGDLS and CDR2 YYNGEE. The DNA of the CDR3 is TGTGCCAGCAGCGTCCAGGGGGGATATAACACTGAAGCTTTCTTT. Residues: CASSVQGGYNTEAFF.

The rearrangement uses TRBV18 and TRBJ2-2; D is uncertain. From germline, CDR1 is KGHSH and CDR2 LQKENI. Trimming removed 0 bases at V and 4 bases at J, with 9 bases between. The CDR3 totals 15 residues. CDR3 coding DNA: TGTGCCAGCTCACCACCCGCTAGGCCCACCGGGGAGCTGTTTTTT. Translated, it gives CASSPPARPTGELFF. The entire variable domain, with the rest obtained from reference TRBV18 and TRBJ2-2, is as follows: NAGVMQNPRHLVRRRGQEARLRCSPMKGHSHVYWYRQLPEEGLKFMVYLQKENIIDESGMPKERFSAEFPKEGPSILRIQQVVRGDSAAYFCASSPPARPTGELFFGEGSRLTVL.

The chain links TRBV6-2 or TRBV6-3 to TRBJ1-1; TRBD1 is a possible D gene (5 bases). The germline V and J ends were trimmed by 3 bases and 0 bases, with 8 bases remaining between them. The CDR3 runs 14 residues. Germline assignment: CDR1 MNHEY and CDR2 SVGEGT. The CDR3 DNA is TGTGCCAGCAGTTATGACAGAGTGAACACTGAAGCTTTCTTT. As protein: CASSYDRVNTEAFF.

DNA for the CDR3: TGCGCCAGCAGCTTTGGCCCAGGGAACAGGCAGCCCCAGCATTTT. Translating gives CASSFGPGNRQPQHF. The gene calls are TRBV5-1 and TRBJ1-5; TRBD1 is a possible D gene (5 bases). Per the germline V gene, CDR1 is SGHRS and CDR2 is YFSETQ. This CDR3 comprises 15 residues. The V gene lost 2 bases and the J gene lost 7 bases, with 16 bases spanning the gap.

This clone was seen more than once but under ten times. The chain links TRBV2 to TRBJ2-1; D is undetermined. This CDR3 is 11 amino acids long. Germline V gene sequence: CDR1 SNHLY, CDR2 FYNNEI. Trimming stripped 5 bases from V and 6 bases from J, with 5 bases between. CDR3 loop: CASSPFNEQFF. The CDR3 DNA reads as TGTGCCAGCAGTCCATTCAATGAGCAGTTCTTC.

The V and J genes are TRBV19 and TRBJ2-3; TRBD1 matches 10 bases. V shed 5 bases and J 4 bases; nucleotides not matched to a gene: 3. The germline gives CDR1 LNHDA, CDR2 SQIVND (reference sequence). The CDR3 length is 14 residues. CDR3 nucleotide sequence: TGTGCCAGTAGTGACAGGGGGCACGCAGATACGCAGTATTTT. Residues: CASSDRGHADTQYF.

This sequence joins TRBV7-9 and TRBJ2-1, with D possibly TRBD2 on 6 matching bases. CDR3 length: 17 residues. Per the germline V gene, CDR1 is SEHNR and CDR2 is FQNEAQ (reference sequence). Trimming took off 2 bases at V and 0 bases at J, with 14 bases between the two ends. The CDR3 here is CASSLSLGGVSYNEQFF. CDR3 nucleotides: TGTGCCAGCAGCTTATCTCTCGGGGGAGTCTCCTACAATGAGCAGTTCTTC.

The V call is TRBV7-9, the J call TRBJ2-4, with 7 bases identical to TRBD1. From germline, CDR1 is SEHNR and CDR2 FQNEAQ (reference sequence). V lost 5 bases, J lost 0 bases, and 13 bases stayed unmatched. The CDR3 is made up of 18 amino acids. In DNA form, the CDR3 reads TGTGCCAGCAGCGCCTACCCAGACAGGGCAGTAGCCAAAAACATTCAGTACTTC. The encoded protein is CASSAYPDRAVAKNIQYF.

The genes are TRBV30 and TRBJ2-5, with 11 nucleotides matching TRBD2. The CDR3 runs 16 residues. The ends lost 0 bases at V and 4 bases at J; junction bases unmatched: 7. Germline loops: CDR1 GTSNPN, CDR2 SVGIG (reference sequence). This chain's CDR3 is CAWSVLIAGGRETQYF. DNA of the CDR3: TGTGCCTGGAGTGTACTAATAGCGGGGGGGAGAGAGACCCAGTACTTC.

V usage is TRBV18 and J usage is TRBJ2-3; D gene ambiguous. Germline loops: CDR1 KGHSH, CDR2 LQKENI. V lost 5 bases, J lost 0 bases, and 24 bases lay in between. This CDR3 has 19 amino acids. As DNA, the CDR3 is TGTGCCAGCTCAAATATTATCGAGCCAGGATTACAAAGCACAGATACGCAGTATTTT. It codes for CASSNIIEPGLQSTDTQYF.

The gene calls are TRBV6-6 and TRBJ1-2, with 7 bases matching TRBD1. The junction had 10 bases not matched to a gene; V was cut back by 8 bases and J by 4 bases. The V gene's germline CDR1 is MNHNY and CDR2 SVGAGI (reference sequence). This CDR3 spans 14 amino acids. CDR3: CASSHQDRSYGYTF. In DNA form, the CDR3 reads TGTGCCAGCTCCCATCAGGACAGGAGCTATGGCTACACCTTC.